The rows below give T cell receptor beta chains drawn from one sample of a study of blood T cell repertoires in COVID-19. Produced via immunoSEQ multiplex PCR; TCRdb's table is partial and in-frame only. The table shows about 410,000 clones, with roughly 90% occurring only once. The material sequenced was peripheral blood. The receptors were gathered from a woman aged 40 to 55 with COVID-19, enrolled during active disease. Each CDR3 is given with its conserved first and last residue. Each record gives: D gene, V gene, J gene, clone size, CDR3 protein, CDR3 DNA. The D gene is left open where the match is weak. Some rows have no size entry. The others give once, few or many, or a class for an expanded clone.

D: TRBD1
V: TRBV3-1/TRBV3-2
J: TRBJ1-2
size: -
CDR3: CASRLEGAEGYTF
DNA: TGTGCCAGCAGGTTAGAGGGGGCGGAGGGCTACACCTTC

D: TRBD1
V: TRBV29-1
J: TRBJ1-1
size: -
CDR3: CSGAPTGPNTEAFF
DNA: TGCAGCGGAGCCCCGACAGGGCCGAACACTGAAGCTTTCTTT

D: TRBD2
V: TRBV28
J: TRBJ2-1
size: -
CDR3: CARELSGSGTRVNEQFF
DNA: TGTGCCAGAGAACTCAGTGGTAGCGGGACCCGAGTAAATGAGCAGTTCTTC

D: -
V: TRBV11-2
J: TRBJ2-7
size: once
CDR3: CASSPGGGLSYEQYF
DNA: TGTGCCAGCAGCCCCGGGGGTGGCCTCTCCTACGAGCAGTACTTC

D: -
V: TRBV28
J: TRBJ1-2
size: -
CDR3: CASSRQPPNYGYTF
DNA: TGTGCCAGCAGTCGACAGCCTCCTAACTATGGCTACACCTTC

D: -
V: TRBV6-1
J: TRBJ2-7
size: -
CDR3: CASSEPRRVSYEQYF
DNA: TGTGCCAGCAGTGAACCGCGGCGGGTCTCCTACGAGCAGTACTTC

D: -
V: TRBV30
J: TRBJ1-2
size: -
CDR3: CAWSRPQTHPNYGYTF
DNA: TGTGCCTGGAGTCGGCCCCAGACTCACCCCAACTATGGCTACACCTTC

D: -
V: TRBV18
J: TRBJ1-2
size: -
CDR3: CASSPSAQGLRYGYTF
DNA: TGTGCCAGCTCACCAAGTGCTCAGGGACTGAGGTATGGCTACACCTTC

D: -
V: TRBV18
J: TRBJ1-4
size: -
CDR3: CASSPPGVREKLFF
DNA: TGTGCCAGCTCACCACCGGGAGTGCGGGAAAAACTGTTTTTT

D: -
V: TRBV30
J: TRBJ2-3
size: -
CDR3: CAWSAQATDTQYF
DNA: TGTGCCTGGAGCGCGCAGGCCACAGATACGCAGTATTTT

D: TRBD1
V: TRBV19
J: TRBJ2-2
size: -
CDR3: CASSKTGPGTGELFF
DNA: TGTGCCAGTAGTAAGACAGGGCCCGGCACCGGGGAGCTGTTTTTT

D: -
V: TRBV14
J: TRBJ2-5
size: -
CDR3: CASSPFRGAAQETQYF
DNA: TGTGCCAGCAGCCCTTTCAGGGGAGCGGCCCAAGAGACCCAGTACTTC

D: TRBD1
V: TRBV7-9
J: TRBJ1-2
size: -
CDR3: CASSGRGSDQGYTF
DNA: TGTGCCAGCAGCGGCAGGGGGTCAGATCAGGGCTACACCTTC

D: -
V: TRBV29-1
J: TRBJ2-7
size: -
CDR3: CSGGASNEQYF
DNA: TGCAGCGGGGGGGCTAGCAACGAGCAGTACTTC

D: TRBD1
V: TRBV19
J: TRBJ2-7
size: -
CDR3: CASSIGTGANKAYEQYF
DNA: TGTGCCAGTAGTATAGGGACAGGGGCTAACAAAGCCTACGAGCAGTACTTC